Listed here are 28 T cell receptor beta chains from one sample, sequenced in a study of cytomegalovirus exposure and HLA in healthy donors. Sequencing was performed with immunoSEQ multiplex PCR; in TCRdb, only in-frame clones are kept and a portion is missing. This sample has roughly 150,000 clones, with approximately 80% found just once. Sequencing used PBMCs. The receptors come from a man aged 25 to 40 in good health and CMV-seropositive.

The chain links TRBV9 to TRBJ2-3; unclear D gene. V was shortened by 0 bases and J by 6 bases, with 11 bases between the two germline ends. The CDR3 is made up of 14 amino acids. Germline CDR1 and CDR2: SGDLS and YYNGEE. Here the CDR3 reads CASSVGVAKDTQYF. The DNA for the CDR3 is TGTGCCAGCAGCGTAGGGGTAGCAAAGGATACGCAGTATTTT. Drawing the rest from reference TRBV9 and TRBJ2-3, the complete variable domain is DSGVTQTPKHLITATGQRVTLRCSPRSGDLSVYWYQQSLDQGLQFLIQYYNGEERAKGNILERFSAQQFPDLHSELNLSSLELGDSALYFCASSVGVAKDTQYFGPGTRLTVL.

The chain has TRBV7-2 and TRBJ2-3, with a tentative D call TRBD1 (5 bases). The V and J ends lost 5 bases and 9 bases respectively, with 18 bases between them. This CDR3 spans 14 amino acids. Germline-derived CDR1 and CDR2 are SGHTA and FQGNSA. The CDR3 is CASSLGPNPNTQYF. CDR3 nucleotides: TGTGCCAGCAGCCTGGGGCCCAACCCCAACACGCAGTATTTT.

The chain uses TRBV19 and TRBJ1-1; D unresolved. With 3 bases removed from V and 1 base from J, the gap between germline ends came to 9 bases. The CDR3 is made up of 14 amino acids. Germline-derived CDR1 and CDR2 are LNHDA and SQIVND (reference sequence). The CDR3, as DNA: TGTGCCAGTAGTATCGGACGGGAGAACACTGAAGCTTTCTTT. Residues: CASSIGRENTEAFF.

This clone was detected only once. The chain recombines TRBV15 with TRBJ2-1, with a possible D match to TRBD2 (6 bases). Trimming removed 1 base at V and 5 bases at J, with 21 bases between. CDR1 and CDR2 from the germline V gene are LNHNV and YYDKDF (reference sequence). CDR3 length: 18 residues. The CDR3 sequence: CATSRALSGRPTDNEQFF. In DNA form, the CDR3 reads TGTGCCACCAGCAGAGCGCTTAGCGGTCGCCCGACGGACAATGAGCAGTTCTTC.

This chain connects TRBV19 to TRBJ2-7; TRBD1 is a possible D gene (6 bases). CDR1 is LNHDA, CDR2 SQIVND, per germline (reference sequence). Deletions cut 5 bases from V and 9 bases from J, with 20 bases between. The CDR3 is 14 amino acids. CDR3 residues: CASSEEDRIARQYF. The CDR3 nucleotides are TGTGCCAGTAGTGAGGAAGACAGGATTGCGCGGCAGTACTTC.

The gene calls are TRBV25-1 and TRBJ1-1; TRBD1 matches at 11 bases. This CDR3 has 14 residues. Looked up from germline, CDR1 is MGHDK and CDR2 is SYGVNS. V lost 3 bases, J lost 6 bases, and 3 bases stayed unmatched. The CDR3 DNA sequence: TGTGCCAGCAGTGAGGACAGGGGGCATGCTGAAGCTTTCTTT. The encoded protein is CASSEDRGHAEAFF.

This sequence joins TRBV5-8 and TRBJ2-1; 8 bases map to TRBD2. Trimming removed 2 bases from V and 4 bases from J; junction bases left unmatched: 5. The CDR3 loop spans 15 amino acids. Per germline, CDR1 SGHTS and CDR2 YDEGEE. CDR3 sequence reads: CASSFQREFYNEQFF. CDR3 bases: TGTGCCAGCAGCTTCCAGCGGGAGTTTTACAATGAGCAGTTCTTC.

This clone was seen a single time. The genes are TRBV5-1 and TRBJ2-1; 8 nucleotides match TRBD2. CDR1 SGHRS and CDR2 YFSETQ come from the germline V gene. Unmatched junction bases numbered 10, after V lost 7 bases and J lost 4 bases. The CDR3 spans 15 residues. CDR3 sequence (DNA): TGCGCCAGCTCCACCCAGGGGACTAGGTACAATGAGCAGTTCTTC. Its protein is CASSTQGTRYNEQFF.

The genes are TRBV9 and TRBJ2-5, with D possibly TRBD2 on 6 matching bases. The CDR3 contains 14 residues. Germline lookup yields CDR1 SGDLS and CDR2 YYNGEE. V dropped 4 bases and J dropped 5 bases, with 15 bases sitting between them. CDR3 coding DNA: TGTGCCAGCAGCTTGGGCCTTGGAGGGGAGACCCAGTACTTC. It translates to CASSLGLGGETQYF. Supplemented by reference TRBV9 and TRBJ2-5, the full variable domain reads DSGVTQTPKHLITATGQRVTLRCSPRSGDLSVYWYQQSLDQGLQFLIQYYNGEERAKGNILERFSAQQFPDLHSELNLSSLELGDSALYFCASSLGLGGETQYFGPGTRLLVL.

The chain combines TRBV13 with TRBJ2-7; 9 nucleotides agree with TRBD2. Trimming at V came to 0 bases and at J to 6 bases, leaving 6 bases not matched to a gene. Germline values: CDR1 PRHDT, CDR2 FYEKMQ (reference sequence). CDR3 length: 15 amino acids. As DNA, the CDR3 is TGTGCCAGCAGCTTAGGGGGACTAGCAGGGATCGAGCAGTACTTC. It translates to CASSLGGLAGIEQYF.

The chain joins TRBV25-1 to TRBJ1-1, with D possibly TRBD1 on 6 matching bases. The CDR3 sequence is 14 residues long. V was shortened by 6 bases and J by 4 bases, with 15 bases between the two germline ends. Per germline, CDR1 MGHDK and CDR2 SYGVNS. CDR3 region: CASSKSQGVTEAFF. The CDR3 nucleotides read TGTGCCAGCAGCAAGTCACAGGGCGTCACTGAAGCTTTCTTT.

The table lists this clone with a few counts. This sequence joins TRBV7-2 and TRBJ1-3; 10 positions agree with TRBD1. This CDR3 has 17 residues. V was pared by 1 base and J by 0 bases, with 3 bases of the junction left unmatched. CDR1 is SGHTA, CDR2 FQGNSA, per germline. The chain's CDR3 is CASSLGGQGISGNTIYF. As DNA, the CDR3 is TGTGCCAGCAGCTTAGGGGGACAGGGGATCTCTGGAAACACCATATATTTT.

The chain carries TRBV30 and TRBJ2-5, with D hard to call. Trimming left V 4 bases short and J 5 bases short, with 11 bases between. CDR1 and CDR2 (germline): GTSNPN, SVGIG (reference sequence). This CDR3 comprises 12 residues. In DNA, the CDR3 is TGTGCCTGGATCACTCTCGGGGAGACCCAGTACTTC. Translation gives CAWITLGETQYF.

This chain uses TRBV7-3 with TRBJ2-6; tentatively, D is TRBD1 (5 bases). This CDR3 contains 16 residues. Trimming removed 2 bases from V and 2 bases from J, with 10 bases in between. Germline V gene sequence: CDR1 SGHTA, CDR2 FQGTGA. CDR3 sequence (DNA): TGTGCCAGCAGCTTAGATTCAGGGCCTGGGGCCAACGTCCTGACTTTC. It specifies CASSLDSGPGANVLTF. The full variable domain, in which reference TRBV7-3 and TRBJ2-6 provide the parts outside the CDR3, is GAGVSQTPSNKVTEKGKYVELRCDPISGHTALYWYRQSLGQGPEFLIYFQGTGAADDSGLPNDRFFAVRPEGSVSTLKIQRTERGDSAVYLCASSLDSGPGANVLTFGAGSRLTVL.

This sequence joins TRBV5-1 and TRBJ2-4; 10 bases line up with TRBD1. This CDR3 spans 19 amino acids. V was pared by 4 bases and J by 4 bases, with 17 bases of the junction left unmatched. Germline lookup yields CDR1 SGHRS and CDR2 YFSETQ. CDR3 DNA: TGCGCCAGCAGCCTGTCGACAGGGGGCGTAAAGGTTGGGAAAAACATTCAGTACTTC. This translates into CASSLSTGGVKVGKNIQYF.

Written as DNA, the CDR3 is TGCGCCAGCAGCGTTGGACTAGCGGGAGCAGATACGCAGTATTTT. Its protein is CASSVGLAGADTQYF. J is TRBJ2-3 and V is TRBV5-1; 13 nucleotides match TRBD2. This CDR3 comprises 15 residues. V lost 4 bases to trimming and J lost 4 bases; unmatched junction nucleotides: 3. Germline assignment: CDR1 SGHRS and CDR2 YFSETQ.

This chain uses TRBV29-1 with TRBJ2-1; 7 nucleotides align to TRBD2. CDR1 is SQVTM and CDR2 is ANQGSEA in the germline V gene. CDR3 length equals 16 residues. The V segment lost 6 bases and the J segment 2 bases; nucleotides outside the gene matches: 13. The CDR3 spells CSVRAAGSSPYNEQFF. The CDR3 nucleotides are TGCAGCGTCCGAGCAGCGGGGAGTAGCCCCTACAATGAGCAGTTCTTC.

The chain recombines TRBV7-3 with TRBJ1-1, with D possibly being TRBD1 (6 bases). The CDR3 covers 14 residues. V shed 5 bases and J shed 4 bases, with 14 bases lying between them. Germline V lookup: CDR1 SGHTA, CDR2 FQGTGA. CDR3 in DNA: TGTGCCAGCAGCCCGCTAGGGGGGGGCACTGAAGCTTTCTTT. Amino acids: CASSPLGGGTEAFF.

V is TRBV19 and J is TRBJ2-5; 7 bases are a match to TRBD1. Germline trimming cut 5 bases from V and 1 base from J; bases unmatched to any gene: 4. CDR1 is LNHDA, CDR2 SQIVND, per germline (reference sequence). This CDR3 is 14 amino acids long. CDR3 loop: CASSPGQAQETQYF. The CDR3 DNA follows: TGTGCCAGTAGTCCTGGACAGGCCCAAGAGACCCAGTACTTC. The variable domain in full, with the rest retrieved from reference TRBV19 and TRBJ2-5, is DGGITQSPKYLFRKEGQNVTLSCEQNLNHDAMYWYRQDPGQGLRLIYYSQIVNDFQKGDIAEGYSVSREKKESFPLTVTSAQKNPTAFYLCASSPGQAQETQYFGPGTRLLVL.

This chain joins TRBV25-1 and TRBJ2-7; 7 nucleotides align to TRBD2. The CDR3 has 13 amino acids. Germline V gene lookup returns CDR1 MGHDK and CDR2 SYGVNS. Trimming took 1 base from V and 9 from J; bases not matched to a gene: 6. The CDR3 coding sequence is TGTGCCAGCAGTGAATCGTTTACGGGAGGGCAGTACTTC. This translates into CASSESFTGGQYF.

V usage is TRBV11-1 and J usage is TRBJ2-2; 9 nucleotides agree with TRBD2. There are 14 residues in the CDR3. Trimming removed 7 bases from V and 7 bases from J; junction bases left unmatched: 7. From germline, CDR1 is SGHAT and CDR2 FQDESV (reference sequence). Written as DNA, the CDR3 is TGTGCCAGCACGTTGGCGGGAGGGGTCGGGGAGCTGTTTTTT. It translates to CASTLAGGVGELFF.

The rearrangement links TRBV7-2 to TRBJ1-2; tentative D call: TRBD1 (6 bases). Germline V gene sequence: CDR1 SGHTA, CDR2 FQGNSA. V was shortened by 5 bases and J by 6 bases, with 13 bases between the two germline ends. This CDR3 has 13 residues. The CDR3 protein is CASSQKQGNGYTF. The CDR3 coding sequence is TGTGCCAGCAGCCAGAAACAGGGTAATGGCTACACCTTC.

This clone was counted only a few times. This rearrangement joins TRBV2 to TRBJ1-2; D gene unclear. The CDR3 loop spans 13 amino acids. V was shortened by 1 base and J by 5 bases, with 8 bases between the two germline ends. The germline gives CDR1 SNHLY, CDR2 FYNNEI. The CDR3: CASSEEEEYGYTF. In nucleotides, the CDR3 is TGTGCCAGCAGTGAAGAGGAGGAGTATGGCTACACCTTC.

The V gene is TRBV6-6, the J gene TRBJ1-2; D may be TRBD1 (5 bases). This CDR3 comprises 14 residues. The V and J ends lost 3 bases and 2 bases respectively, with 10 bases between them. Germline V CDR1 and CDR2: MNHNY, SVGAGI (reference sequence). This CDR3 is CASSYGTENYGYTF. DNA for the CDR3: TGTGCCAGCAGTTATGGGACTGAGAACTATGGCTACACCTTC.

The rearrangement uses TRBV27 and TRBJ1-4, with 11 bases identical to TRBD1. The CDR3 loop spans 15 amino acids. Losses at the gene ends were 7 bases for V and 4 bases for J; bases not matched to a gene: 5. Germline CDR1 is MNHEY and CDR2 is SMNVEV (reference sequence). The chain's CDR3 is CASTSDRGHNEKLFF. The CDR3 region has the DNA TGTGCCAGCACCTCGGACAGGGGGCATAATGAAAAACTGTTTTTT.

The V gene is TRBV27, the J gene TRBJ1-2, with D possibly being TRBD1 (6 bases). Germline-derived CDR1 and CDR2 are MNHEY and SMNVEV (reference sequence). V was shortened by 6 bases and J by 4 bases, with 12 bases between the two germline ends. This CDR3 is 13 amino acids long. The CDR3 DNA sequence: TGTGCCAGCAGCGGGGACAACCGCTATGGCTACACCTTC. This codes for CASSGDNRYGYTF.

The chain carries TRBV27 and TRBJ1-2; the match to TRBD1 covers 7 bases. The V segment lost 5 bases and the J segment 9 bases; nucleotides outside the gene matches: 9. Per the germline V gene, CDR1 is MNHEY and CDR2 is SMNVEV (reference sequence). This CDR3 contains 13 residues. CDR3 in amino acids: CASSTWDSPSYTF. CDR3 bases: TGTGCCAGCAGTACGTGGGACAGCCCAAGCTACACCTTC.

The V gene is TRBV27, the J gene TRBJ2-5; 11 bases are shared with TRBD1. This CDR3 spans 16 amino acids. The germline V gene encodes CDR1 MNHEY and CDR2 SMNVEV (reference sequence). Trimming removed 0 bases from V and 5 bases from J; junction bases left unmatched: 5. In DNA, the CDR3 is TGTGCCAGCAGTTTATCAAGGACAGGGGGCCTGGAGACCCAGTACTTC. Translating it yields CASSLSRTGGLETQYF.